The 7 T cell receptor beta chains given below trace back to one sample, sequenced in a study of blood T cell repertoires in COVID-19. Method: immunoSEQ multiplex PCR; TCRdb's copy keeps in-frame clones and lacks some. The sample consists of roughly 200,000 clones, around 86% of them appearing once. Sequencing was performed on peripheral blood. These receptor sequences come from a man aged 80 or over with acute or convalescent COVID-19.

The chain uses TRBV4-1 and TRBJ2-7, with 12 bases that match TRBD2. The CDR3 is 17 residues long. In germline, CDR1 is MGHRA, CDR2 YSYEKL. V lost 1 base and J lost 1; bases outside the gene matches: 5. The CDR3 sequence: CASSQGLAGAASYEQYF. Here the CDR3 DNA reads TGCGCCAGCAGCCAAGGACTAGCGGGAGCCGCGTCCTACGAGCAGTACTTC.

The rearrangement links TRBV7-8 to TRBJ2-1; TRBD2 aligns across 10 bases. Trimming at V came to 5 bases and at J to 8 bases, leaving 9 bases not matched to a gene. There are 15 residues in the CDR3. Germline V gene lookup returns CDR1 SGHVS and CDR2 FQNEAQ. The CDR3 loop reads CASSPGTSVGYEQFF. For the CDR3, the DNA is TGTGCCAGCAGCCCCGGGACTAGCGTAGGTTATGAGCAGTTCTTC.

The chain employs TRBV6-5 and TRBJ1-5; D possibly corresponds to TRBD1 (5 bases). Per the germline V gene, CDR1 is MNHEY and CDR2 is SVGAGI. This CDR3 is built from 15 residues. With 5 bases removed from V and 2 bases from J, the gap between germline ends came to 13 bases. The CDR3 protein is CASSRGMSGNQPQHF. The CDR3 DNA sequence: TGTGCCAGCAGTCGGGGGATGAGTGGCAATCAGCCCCAGCATTTT.

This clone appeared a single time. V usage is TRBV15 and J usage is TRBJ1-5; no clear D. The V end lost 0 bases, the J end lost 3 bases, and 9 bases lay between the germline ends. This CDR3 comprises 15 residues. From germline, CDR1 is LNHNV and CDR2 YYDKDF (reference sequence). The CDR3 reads CATSRDQTINQPQHF. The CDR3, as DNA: TGTGCCACCAGCAGAGATCAGACTATCAATCAGCCCCAGCATTTT.

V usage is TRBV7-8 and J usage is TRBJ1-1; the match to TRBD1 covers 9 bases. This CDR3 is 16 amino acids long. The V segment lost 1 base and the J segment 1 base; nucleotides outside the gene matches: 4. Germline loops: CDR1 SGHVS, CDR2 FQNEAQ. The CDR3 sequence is CASSLVGGQGNTEAFF. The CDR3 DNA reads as TGTGCCAGCAGCTTAGTCGGGGGACAGGGGAACACTGAAGCTTTCTTT.

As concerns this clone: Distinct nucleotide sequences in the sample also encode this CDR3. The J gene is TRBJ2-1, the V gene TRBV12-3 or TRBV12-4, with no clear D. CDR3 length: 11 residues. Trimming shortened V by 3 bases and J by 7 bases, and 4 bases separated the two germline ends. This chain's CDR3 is CASSLRNEQFF. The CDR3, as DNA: TGTGCCAGCAGTTTGCGAAATGAGCAGTTCTTC.

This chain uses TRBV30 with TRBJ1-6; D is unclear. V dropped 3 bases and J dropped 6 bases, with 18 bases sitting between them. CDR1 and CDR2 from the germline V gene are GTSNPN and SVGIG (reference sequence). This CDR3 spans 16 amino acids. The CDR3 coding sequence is TGTGCCTGGAGGCTCGCCGGGTGGAATGGTAATTCACCCCTCCACTTT. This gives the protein CAWRLAGWNGNSPLHF.